Listed here are 29 T cell receptor beta chains from one sample, sequenced in a study of Tregs in tolerant kidney transplant recipients. The nonmyeloablative bone marrow transplants came from related graft donors, with transient mixed chimerism. The repertoire was sequenced with immunoSEQ multiplex PCR; TCRdb's copy has only in-frame clones and lacks some. This listing includes 9,000 to 13,000 clones. The material was CD8+ T cells from blood (PBMCs), obtained 24 months after the transplant. Receptor source: a human patient who received a combined kidney and bone marrow transplant. Some of these T cells may belong to the graft donor.

Of note for this clone: The read ends 3 residues before the CDR3 terminus; that terminus is restored from the germline J gene. V gene TRBV7-6 combines with J gene TRBJ2-1; 12 nucleotides align to TRBD2. Germline V gives CDR1 SGHVS, CDR2 FNYEAQ. This CDR3 spans 15 amino acids. The V segment lost 6 bases and the J segment 8 bases; nucleotides outside the gene matches: 8. The CDR3 bases that were read are TGTGCCAGCAGAACACTAGCGGGAGGTGGCTATGAG. Translating it yields CASRTLAGGGYE. In full, the CDR3 reads CASRTLAGGGYEQFF.

Worth noting for this clone: The read halts 3 residues ahead of the CDR3 end, with the missing end drawn from the germline J gene. The rearrangement uses TRBV5-5 and TRBJ2-1, with 11 bases fitting TRBD2. The CDR3 totals 14 residues. Germline V gives CDR1 SGHKS, CDR2 YYEKEE (reference sequence). The V segment lost 3 bases and the J segment 9 bases; nucleotides outside the gene matches: 5. CDR3 DNA (partial): TGTGCCAGCAGCTCCCCGGGACTAGCGGTTGAG. Translated, it gives CASSSPGLAVE. Given in full, the CDR3 is CASSSPGLAVEQFF.

A note on this clone: The read falls 3 residues short of the CDR3 end, and the missing part is taken from the germline J gene. The chain links TRBV19 to TRBJ1-1, with 9 bases that match TRBD1. Germline V CDR1 and CDR2: LNHDA, SQIVND (reference sequence). The CDR3 is made up of 14 amino acids. V was clipped by 3 bases and J by 4 bases; unmatched bases: 3. The DNA read from the CDR3 is TGTGCCAGTAGTATTTGGACAGGGGCCACTGAA. Residues: CASSIWTGATE. The whole CDR3 sequence reads CASSIWTGATEAFF.

Worth noting for this clone: Read coverage stops 3 residues before the CDR3 terminus; the germline J gene supplies the remainder. The chain recombines TRBV19 with TRBJ2-7; 8 bases are shared with TRBD1. Germline V gene lookup returns CDR1 LNHDA and CDR2 SQIVND (reference sequence). The CDR3 has 13 amino acids. The J segment lost 3 bases and the V segment lost 5 bases, leaving 3 bases of the junction unmatched. This chain's CDR3 is CASSAGGSYEQYF. The covered CDR3 bases are TGTGCCAGTAGTGCAGGGGGCAGCTACGAG.

Details on this clone: The missing CDR3 end, 3 residues past where the read stops, is filled in from the germline J gene. The V and J genes are TRBV19 and TRBJ1-5; unclear D gene. The CDR3 runs 14 residues. The ends were cut back, 4 bases at V and 0 bases at J, with 7 bases in the middle. CDR1 and CDR2 (germline): LNHDA, SQIVND (reference sequence). The CDR3 region is CASSTYSSNQPQHF. The DNA read from the CDR3 is TGTGCCAGTAGTACATACAGTAGCAATCAGCCC.

In the case of this clone: Coverage ceases 3 residues before the CDR3 finishes, and the germline J gene fills in the end. The chain joins TRBV19 to TRBJ2-1; TRBD2 is a possible D gene (6 bases). V lost 7 bases to trimming and J lost 4 bases, with 14 bases between them. CDR3 length: 14 residues. From germline, CDR1 is LNHDA and CDR2 SQIVND (reference sequence). The sequenced CDR3 bases are TGTGCCAGTACAGGAGGGGATGGTTACAATGAG. The encoded protein is CASTGGDGYNE. The CDR3 in its entirety is CASTGGDGYNEQFF.

The covered CDR3 bases are TGTGCCAGCAGCTTGGCAGGGGGTATTGAG. As protein: CASSLAGGIE. The full CDR3 is CASSLAGGIEQFF. This chain links TRBV5-6 with TRBJ2-1; 7 positions agree with TRBD1. The read halts 3 residues ahead of the CDR3 end, with the missing end drawn from the germline J gene. The CDR3 is made up of 13 amino acids. Germline loops: CDR1 SGHDT, CDR2 YYEEEE. V trimming: 0 bases; J trimming: 9 bases; junction bases outside the gene matches: 3.

On this clone itself: Read coverage stops 3 residues before the CDR3 terminus; the germline J gene supplies the remainder. The chain employs TRBV19 and TRBJ2-7; 11 bases fit TRBD1. The germline gives CDR1 LNHDA, CDR2 SQIVND (reference sequence). CDR3 length: 16 residues. The ends lost 5 bases at V and 3 bases at J; junction bases unmatched: 9. Incomplete CDR3 DNA: TGTGCCAGTAGTCCCCGGACAGGGGGCAAAAACTACGAG. Translation gives CASSPRTGGKNYE. The whole CDR3 reads CASSPRTGGKNYEQYF.

For this clone: The read comes to an end 3 residues before the CDR3 does, leaving the germline J gene to fill in the end. The J gene is TRBJ2-3, the V gene TRBV5-4; 13 bases line up with TRBD2. Germline CDR1 reads SGHNT; CDR2 reads YYREEE (reference sequence). The J segment lost 2 bases and the V segment lost 2 bases, leaving 2 bases of the junction unmatched. There are 16 residues in the CDR3. The CDR3 DNA, read in part, is TGTGCCAGCAGCTTCGGACTAGCGGGGGCCACAGATACG. Translation: CASSFGLAGATDT. The whole CDR3 protein reads CASSFGLAGATDTQYF.

On this clone: Read coverage stops 3 residues before the CDR3 terminus; the germline J gene supplies the remainder. The gene calls are TRBV7-9 and TRBJ2-7; no clear D. CDR1 SEHNR and CDR2 FQNEAQ come from the germline V gene (reference sequence). Trimming took off 2 bases at V and 1 base at J, with 6 bases between the two ends. The CDR3 sequence is 13 residues long. The chain's CDR3 is CASSLLPSYEQYF. The sequenced CDR3 bases are TGTGCCAGCAGCTTACTACCATCCTACGAG.

On this clone: The missing CDR3 end, 3 residues past where the read stops, is filled in from the germline J gene. The chain links TRBV5-1 to TRBJ2-5, with 13 bases aligning to TRBD2. V trimming: 1 base; J trimming: 3 bases; junction bases outside the gene matches: 9. The CDR3 consists of 18 residues. Looked up from germline, CDR1 is SGHRS and CDR2 is YFSETQ. The part of the CDR3 DNA that was read is TGCGCCAGCAGCTTGCCGCCAACTAGCGGGAGGGGGAAAGAGACC. The encoded protein is CASSLPPTSGRGKET. The whole CDR3 sequence is CASSLPPTSGRGKETQYF. Based on the CDR3 plus reference TRBV5-1 and TRBJ2-5, the full variable domain is KAGVTQTPRYLIKTRGQQVTLSCSPISGHRSVSWYQQTPGQGLQFLFEYFSETQRNKGNFPGRFSGRQFSNSRSEMNVSTLELGDSALYLCASSLPPTSGRGKETQYFGPGTRLLVL.

A remark on this clone: The CDR3 end lies 3 residues beyond the end of the read and is filled in from the germline J gene. The rearrangement joins TRBV7-9 to TRBJ2-2; TRBD2 is a possible D gene (5 bases). CDR1 is SEHNR, CDR2 FQNEAQ, per germline (reference sequence). The CDR3 covers 12 residues. The CDR3: CTAGSRTGELFF. CDR3 DNA, as far as it was read: TGTACGGCGGGTAGTAGGACCGGGGAG.

With respect to this clone: Read data end 3 residues before the CDR3 end; the end is taken from the germline J gene. The V gene is TRBV5-6, the J gene TRBJ2-3; 10 positions match TRBD1. CDR1 SGHDT and CDR2 YYEEEE come from the germline V gene. The CDR3 covers 15 residues. J gave up 7 bases and V 1 base, and 6 bases lay outside the gene matches. Partial CDR3 DNA: TGTGCCAGCAGCTTGATTGGACAGGGGGATCATACG. This sequence encodes CASSLIGQGDHT. The whole CDR3 region reads CASSLIGQGDHTQYF. The full variable domain, with the rest looked up from reference TRBV5-6 and TRBJ2-3, is DAGVTQSPTHLIKTRGQQVTLRCSPKSGHDTVSWYQQALGQGPQFIFQYYEEEERQRGNFPDRFSGHQFPNYSSELNVNALLLGDSALYLCASSLIGQGDHTQYFGPGTRLTVL.

Remarks on this clone: The missing CDR3 end, 3 residues past where the read stops, is filled in from the germline J gene. The chain has TRBV5-1 and TRBJ2-7; a possible D gene is TRBD1 (6 bases). Germline CDR1 and CDR2: SGHRS and YFSETQ. This CDR3 contains 15 residues. V lost 4 bases and J 4 bases, leaving 18 bases between the germline ends. The covered CDR3 bases are TGCGCCAGCAGCGCAACCGGGACACCAGGGTACGAG. This encodes CASSATGTPGYE. The CDR3 reads in full as CASSATGTPGYEQYF.

In the case of this clone: The DNA ends 3 residues before the CDR3 does, and the rest of the CDR3 is filled in from the germline J gene. The sample holds other DNA sequences that translate to the same CDR3. The chain uses TRBV5-1 and TRBJ1-4, with 8 positions matching TRBD1. J was trimmed by 5 bases and V by 0 bases; bases with no gene match: 0. CDR3 size: 14 residues. Looked up from germline, CDR1 is SGHRS and CDR2 is YFSETQ. The chain's CDR3 is CASSLGQGNEKLFF. The DNA read from the CDR3 is TGCGCCAGCAGCTTGGGACAGGGGAATGAAAAA.

As concerns this clone: The CDR3 is cut off 3 residues early in the read; its end comes from the germline J gene. This rearrangement joins TRBV4-1 to TRBJ2-1; perhaps TRBD2 as D (5 bases). Looked up from germline, CDR1 is MGHRA and CDR2 is YSYEKL. The CDR3 spans 14 residues. V lost 4 bases to trimming and J lost 0 bases, with 7 bases between them. The CDR3 loop is CASSPDYSYNEQFF. The DNA read from the CDR3 is TGCGCCAGCAGCCCTGACTACTCCTACAATGAG.

As regards this clone: The read ends 3 residues shy of where the CDR3 ends; the end is completed using the germline J gene. The chain uses TRBV2 and TRBJ2-1; tentative D call: TRBD2 (6 bases). Germline CDR1 SNHLY, CDR2 FYNNEI. CDR3 size: 16 residues. The ends were cut back, 5 bases at V and 6 bases at J, with 20 bases in the middle. CDR3 DNA, as far as it was read: TGTGCCAGCAGTCACGATAGCGGCAGGGTGAGCAATGAG. As protein: CASSHDSGRVSNE. The CDR3 in full is CASSHDSGRVSNEQFF.

By frequency, this clone registers medium-sized. The CDR3 end is not reached by the read, which stops 3 residues before it; the germline J gene fills it in. The genes are TRBV7-9 and TRBJ2-3; no clear D gene. Germline CDR1 SEHNR, CDR2 FQNEAQ (reference sequence). This CDR3 is 13 amino acids long. The V and J ends lost 5 bases and 2 bases respectively, with 8 bases between them. The CDR3 DNA, read in part, is TGTGCCAGCAGCCCCGGGTACACAGATACG. Amino acids: CASSPGYTDT. The full CDR3 is CASSPGYTDTQYF.

Regarding this clone: The read is 3 residues too short to cover the CDR3 end, so that end is filled in from the germline J gene. The rearrangement uses TRBV30 and TRBJ1-1, with D tentatively TRBD1 (5 bases). This CDR3 is built from 14 residues. Germline CDR1 and CDR2: GTSNPN and SVGIG (reference sequence). V gave up 0 bases and J gave up 1 base, with 9 bases separating them. CDR3: CAWSVGVGNTEAFF. CDR3 DNA (partial): TGTGCCTGGAGTGTAGGGGTGGGGAACACTGAA.

Turning to this clone: From the germline J gene comes the end of the CDR3, since the read stops 3 residues before it. The chain couples TRBV30 to TRBJ1-2; 8 bases map to TRBD1. The length of the CDR3 is 13 residues. CDR1 is GTSNPN, CDR2 SVGIG, per germline (reference sequence). The covered CDR3 bases are TGTGCCTGGAGCGCGGCAGGGGGCGCGGGC. Translating gives CAWSAAGGAG. The entire CDR3 protein is CAWSAAGGAGYTF.

With respect to this clone: With the read ending 3 residues before the CDR3 end, the germline J gene is used to fill in that end. This chain joins TRBV29-1 and TRBJ2-5, with a weak D call TRBD1 (6 bases). The CDR3 loop spans 16 amino acids. Germline loops: CDR1 SQVTM, CDR2 ANQGSEA. V was clipped by 0 bases and J by 6 bases, with 20 bases between them. Here the CDR3 reads CSVEDRTGTLGKTQYF. CDR3 DNA, as far as it was read: TGCAGCGTTGAAGATCGCACCGGGACACTCGGGAAGACC. Filled out from reference TRBV29-1 and TRBJ2-5, the complete variable domain reads SAVISQKPSRDICQRGTSLTIQCQVDSQVTMMFWYRQQPGQSLTLIATANQGSEATYESGFVIDKFPISRPNLTFSTLTVSNMSPEDSSIYLCSVEDRTGTLGKTQYFGPGTRLLVL.

Note on this clone: The CDR3 end falls 3 residues outside the read, so it is completed with the germline J gene. The chain couples TRBV20-1 to TRBJ1-3, with 9 bases matching TRBD1. The CDR3 length is 14 residues. The germline gives CDR1 DFQATT, CDR2 SNEGSKA (reference sequence). J gave up 4 bases and V 3 bases, and 4 bases lay outside the gene matches. CDR3 bases read: TGCAGTGCTAGGGGGGACAGGGAAGGAAACACC. Translated: CSARGDREGNT. In full, the CDR3 is CSARGDREGNTIYF.

On this clone itself: At one boundary the junction diverges from the germline segment, which might be a read error. From the germline J gene comes the end of the CDR3, since the read stops 3 residues before it. This chain connects TRBV4-2 to TRBJ2-7; 7 bases are a match to TRBD2. Germline CDR1 is LGHNA and CDR2 is YNFKEQ. This CDR3 contains 16 residues. This CDR3 reads CASSQDRSSGLDEQYF. The DNA read from the CDR3 is TGCGCCAGCAGCCAAGATCGGTCTAGCGGTCTTGACGAG.

Concerning this clone: The DNA ends 3 residues before the CDR3 does, and the rest of the CDR3 is filled in from the germline J gene. V and J are TRBV19 and TRBJ2-7; 7 bases fit TRBD2. This CDR3 is built from 13 residues. The germline V gene encodes CDR1 LNHDA and CDR2 SQIVND (reference sequence). The V segment lost 0 bases and the J segment 6 bases; nucleotides outside the gene matches: 2. Partial CDR3 DNA: TGTGCCAGTAGTATAGAATCTAGCGGCGAG. Translating gives CASSIESSGE. The whole CDR3 region reads CASSIESSGEQYF.

Points on this clone: The read gets to within 3 residues of the CDR3 end, and the germline J gene fills in the rest. The J gene is TRBJ2-7, the V gene TRBV4-1; 7 nucleotides agree with TRBD1. The CDR3 consists of 15 residues. V lost 5 bases to trimming and J lost 5 bases; unmatched junction nucleotides: 12. Germline CDR1 reads MGHRA; CDR2 reads YSYEKL. Here the CDR3 reads CASSGGPGQKNEQYF. The DNA read from the CDR3 is TGCGCCAGCAGCGGGGGACCGGGACAGAAGAACGAG.

Turning to this clone: The read falls 3 residues short of the CDR3 end, and the missing part is taken from the germline J gene. The V call is TRBV30, the J call TRBJ1-4; 7 bases agree with TRBD1. CDR3 length: 13 residues. The germline V gene has CDR1 GTSNPN and CDR2 SVGIG (reference sequence). CDR3 bases read: TGTGCTTTTACAGGGGCGAATAATGAAAAA. Translated, it gives CAFTGANNEK. The entire CDR3 reads CAFTGANNEKLFF.

On this clone: The read terminates 3 residues before the CDR3 end, so the remaining end is supplied by the germline J gene. The chain recombines TRBV6-2 or TRBV6-3 with TRBJ1-1; D is possibly TRBD1 (6 bases). Germline CDR1 reads MNHEY; CDR2 reads SVGEGT. Deletions cut 7 bases from V and 4 bases from J, with 13 bases between. The length of the CDR3 is 13 residues. The sequenced part of the CDR3 DNA is TGTGCCAGCACCCCACGAGGGGGCACTGAA. It is translated as CASTPRGGTE. The CDR3 as a whole reads CASTPRGGTEAFF.

For this clone: The read gets to within 3 residues of the CDR3 end, and the germline J gene fills in the rest. The chain joins TRBV7-6 to TRBJ2-5; the match to TRBD2 covers 7 bases. Trimming took 0 bases from V and 2 from J; bases not matched to a gene: 6. The CDR3 runs to 16 residues. The germline V gene has CDR1 SGHVS and CDR2 FNYEAQ. The CDR3 DNA, read in part, is TGTGCCAGCAGCTTAGCGCGGACTAGTCCTCAAGAGACC. Translation: CASSLARTSPQET. The whole CDR3 protein reads CASSLARTSPQETQYF.

With respect to this clone: The read is 3 residues too short to cover the CDR3 end, so that end is filled in from the germline J gene. The chain carries TRBV16 and TRBJ1-4; D possibly corresponds to TRBD1 (6 bases). V was clipped by 3 bases and J by 7 bases, with 9 bases between them. In germline, CDR1 is KGHSY, CDR2 FQNENV. The CDR3 is made up of 13 amino acids. CDR3 in amino acids: CASSQDRVEKLFF. The CDR3 DNA, read in part, is TGTGCCAGCAGCCAGGACAGAGTTGAAAAA. Complete variable domain (other parts from reference TRBV16 and TRBJ1-4): GEEVAQTPKHLVRGEGQKAKLYCAPIKGHSYVFWYQQVLKNEFKFLISFQNENVFDETGMPKERFSAKCLPNSPCSLEIQATKLEDSAVYFCASSQDRVEKLFFGSGTQLSVL.